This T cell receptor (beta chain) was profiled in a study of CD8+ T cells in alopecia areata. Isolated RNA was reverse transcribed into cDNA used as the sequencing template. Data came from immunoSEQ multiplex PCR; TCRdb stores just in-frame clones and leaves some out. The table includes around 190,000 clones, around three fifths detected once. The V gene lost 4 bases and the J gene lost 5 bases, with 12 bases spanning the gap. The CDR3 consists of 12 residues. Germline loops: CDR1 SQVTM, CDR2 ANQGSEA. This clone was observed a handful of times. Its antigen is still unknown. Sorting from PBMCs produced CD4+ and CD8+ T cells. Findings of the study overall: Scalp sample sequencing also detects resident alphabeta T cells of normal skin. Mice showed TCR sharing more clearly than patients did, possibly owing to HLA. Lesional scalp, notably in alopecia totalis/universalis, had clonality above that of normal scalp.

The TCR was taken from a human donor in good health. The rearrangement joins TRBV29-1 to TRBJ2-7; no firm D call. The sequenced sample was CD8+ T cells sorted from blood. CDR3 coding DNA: TGCAGCGTTGGTCTGGGTCTGAACGAGCAGTACTTC. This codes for CSVGLGLNEQYF.